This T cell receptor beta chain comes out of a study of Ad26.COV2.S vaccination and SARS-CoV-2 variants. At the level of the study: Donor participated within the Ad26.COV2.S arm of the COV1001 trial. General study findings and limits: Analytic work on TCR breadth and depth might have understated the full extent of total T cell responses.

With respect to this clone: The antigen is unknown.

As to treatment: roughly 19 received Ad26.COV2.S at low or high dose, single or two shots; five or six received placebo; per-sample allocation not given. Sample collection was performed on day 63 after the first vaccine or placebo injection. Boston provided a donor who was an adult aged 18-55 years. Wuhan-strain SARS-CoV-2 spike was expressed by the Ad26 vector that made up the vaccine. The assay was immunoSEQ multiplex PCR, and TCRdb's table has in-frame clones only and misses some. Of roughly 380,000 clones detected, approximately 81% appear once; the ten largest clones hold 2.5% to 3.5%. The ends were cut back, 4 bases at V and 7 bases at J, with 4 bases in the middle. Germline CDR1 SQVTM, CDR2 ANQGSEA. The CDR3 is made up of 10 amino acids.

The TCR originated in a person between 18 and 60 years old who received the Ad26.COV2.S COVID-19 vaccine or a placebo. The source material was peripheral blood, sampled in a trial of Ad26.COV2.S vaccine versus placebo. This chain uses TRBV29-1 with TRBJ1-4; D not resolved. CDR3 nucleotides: TGCAGCGTTGGGTCTGAAAAACTGTTTTTT. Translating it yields CSVGSEKLFF.